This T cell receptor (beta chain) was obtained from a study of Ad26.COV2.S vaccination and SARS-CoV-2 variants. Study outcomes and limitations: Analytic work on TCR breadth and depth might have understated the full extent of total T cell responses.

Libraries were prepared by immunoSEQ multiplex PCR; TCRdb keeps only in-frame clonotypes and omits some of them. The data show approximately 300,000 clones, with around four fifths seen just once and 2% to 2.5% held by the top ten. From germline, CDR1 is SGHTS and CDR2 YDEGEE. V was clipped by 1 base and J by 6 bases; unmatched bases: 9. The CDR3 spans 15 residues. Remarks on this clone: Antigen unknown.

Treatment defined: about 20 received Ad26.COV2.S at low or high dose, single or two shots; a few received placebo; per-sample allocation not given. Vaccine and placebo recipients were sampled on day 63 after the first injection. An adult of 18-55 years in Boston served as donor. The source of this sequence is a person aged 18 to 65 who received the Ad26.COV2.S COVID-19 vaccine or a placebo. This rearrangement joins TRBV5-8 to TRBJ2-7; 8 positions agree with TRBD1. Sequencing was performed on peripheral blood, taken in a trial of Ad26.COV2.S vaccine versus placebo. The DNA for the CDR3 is TGTGCCAGCAGCTTGTGGACAGGGACCCGTTTCGAGCAGTACTTC. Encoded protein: CASSLWTGTRFEQYF.